This TCR beta chain comes out of a study of CD8 T cell repertoires and HIV-1 epitope variants. The wider study: Enriched T cells were co-cultured with equal numbers of autologous T cell-negative antigen-presenting cells. IL-2, IL-7 and IL-15 were added on days 3 and 7 of approximately ten-day cultures. Separate from the cultures, 1M uncultured T cells served as baseline.

Details on this clone: Antigen specificity is unknown.

Study-level points and caveats: The assay identified only TCR beta chains of antigen-proliferating T cells.

Clones were read by immunoSEQ multiplex PCR, and TCRdb kept only the in-frame ones, dropping some. The sample yields about 5,900 clones, around 62% seen once. Germline V gives CDR1 MDHEN, CDR2 SYDVKM. This CDR3 region has 11 residues. V was cut by 6 bases and J by 13 bases, with 13 bases left in between. This TCR was recovered from a male donor with HIV. Material for sequencing was cultured CD8+ T cells derived from PBMCs. The chain is built from TRBV28 and TRBJ2-1; D perhaps matches TRBD2 (5 bases). CDR3 DNA: TGTGCCAGCAGCCTCGGGGTCCGCCAGTTCTTC. Protein sequence: CASSLGVRQFF.